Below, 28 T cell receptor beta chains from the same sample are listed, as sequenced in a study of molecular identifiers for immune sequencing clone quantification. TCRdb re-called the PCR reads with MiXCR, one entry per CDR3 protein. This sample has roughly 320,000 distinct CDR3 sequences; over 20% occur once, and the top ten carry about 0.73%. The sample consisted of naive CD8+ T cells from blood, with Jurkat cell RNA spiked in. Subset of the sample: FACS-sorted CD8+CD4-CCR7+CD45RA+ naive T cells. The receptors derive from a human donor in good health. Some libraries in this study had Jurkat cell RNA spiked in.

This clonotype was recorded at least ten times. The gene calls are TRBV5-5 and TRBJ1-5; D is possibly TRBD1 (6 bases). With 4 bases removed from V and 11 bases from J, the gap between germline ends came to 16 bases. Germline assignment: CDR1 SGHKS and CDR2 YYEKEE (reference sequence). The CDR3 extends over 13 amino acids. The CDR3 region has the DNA TGTGCCAGCAGCCCGCTCAGGGGCGCGACCCAGCATTTT. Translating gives CASSPLRGATQHF.

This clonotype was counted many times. The CDR3: CASSPGRTSGSEQYF. CDR3 sequence (DNA): TGTGCCAGCAGCCCCGGTCGGACTAGCGGGAGCGAGCAGTACTTC. J is TRBJ2-7 and V is TRBV9; 13 nucleotides match TRBD2. Germline CDR1 and CDR2: SGDLS and YYNGEE. The CDR3 spans 15 residues. V shed 4 bases, J shed 6 bases, and the junction held 7 bases outside the gene matches.

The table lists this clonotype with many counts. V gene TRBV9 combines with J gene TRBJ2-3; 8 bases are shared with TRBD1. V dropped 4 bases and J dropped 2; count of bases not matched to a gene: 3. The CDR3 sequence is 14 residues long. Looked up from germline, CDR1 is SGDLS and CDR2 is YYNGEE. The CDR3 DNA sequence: TGTGCCAGCAGCCAGGACAGGGTCACAGATACGCAGTATTTT. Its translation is CASSQDRVTDTQYF.

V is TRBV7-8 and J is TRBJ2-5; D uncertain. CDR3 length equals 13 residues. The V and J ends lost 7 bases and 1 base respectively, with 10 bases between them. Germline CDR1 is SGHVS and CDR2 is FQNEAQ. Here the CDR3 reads CASTGGSQETQYF. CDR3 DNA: TGTGCCAGCACGGGCGGATCCCAAGAGACCCAGTACTTC.

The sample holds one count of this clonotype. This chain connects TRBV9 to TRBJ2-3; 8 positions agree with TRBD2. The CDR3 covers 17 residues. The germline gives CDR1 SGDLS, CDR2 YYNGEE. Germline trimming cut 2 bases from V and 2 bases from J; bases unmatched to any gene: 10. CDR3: CASSVGGGRGATDTQYF. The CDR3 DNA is TGTGCCAGCAGCGTCGGGGGGGGGCGGGGAGCCACAGATACGCAGTATTTT.

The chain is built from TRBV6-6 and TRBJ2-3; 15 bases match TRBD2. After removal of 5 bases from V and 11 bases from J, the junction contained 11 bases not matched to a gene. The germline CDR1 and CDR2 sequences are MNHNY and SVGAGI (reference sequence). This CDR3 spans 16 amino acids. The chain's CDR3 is CASSTGLAGGNGRQYF. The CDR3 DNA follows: TGTGCCAGCAGTACGGGACTAGCGGGGGGTAACGGGAGGCAGTATTTT.

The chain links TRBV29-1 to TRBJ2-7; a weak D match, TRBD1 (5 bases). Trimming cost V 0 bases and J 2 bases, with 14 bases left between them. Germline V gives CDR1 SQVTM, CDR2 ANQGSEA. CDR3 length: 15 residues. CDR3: CSVEDTSRVTYEQYF. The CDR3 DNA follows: TGCAGCGTTGAAGATACCAGCAGGGTGACCTACGAGCAGTACTTC.

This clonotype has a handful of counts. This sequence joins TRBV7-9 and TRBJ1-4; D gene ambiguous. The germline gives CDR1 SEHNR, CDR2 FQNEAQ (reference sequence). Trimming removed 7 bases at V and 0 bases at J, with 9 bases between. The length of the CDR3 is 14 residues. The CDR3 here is CASTGAATNEKLFF. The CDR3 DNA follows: TGTGCCAGCACCGGCGCGGCAACTAATGAAAAACTGTTTTTT.

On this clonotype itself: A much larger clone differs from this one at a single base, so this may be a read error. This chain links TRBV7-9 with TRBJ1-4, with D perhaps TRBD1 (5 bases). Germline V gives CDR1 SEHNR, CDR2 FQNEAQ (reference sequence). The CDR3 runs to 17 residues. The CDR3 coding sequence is TGTGTCAGCAGCTCTTGGACGGGGCCCTCCCCTGGCGAAAAACTGTTTTTT. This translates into CVSSSWTGPSPGEKLFF.

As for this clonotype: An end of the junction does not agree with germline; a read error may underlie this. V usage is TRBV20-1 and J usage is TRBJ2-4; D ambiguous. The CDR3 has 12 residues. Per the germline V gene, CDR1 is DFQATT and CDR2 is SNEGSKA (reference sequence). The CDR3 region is CSAPGLNNNQYF. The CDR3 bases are TGCAGTGCTCCGGGCCTTAACAACAATCAGTACTTC.

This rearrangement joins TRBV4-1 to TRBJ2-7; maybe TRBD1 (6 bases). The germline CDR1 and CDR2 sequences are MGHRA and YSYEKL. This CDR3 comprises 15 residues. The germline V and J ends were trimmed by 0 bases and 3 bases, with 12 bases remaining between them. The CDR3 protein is CASSQEGGQIYEQYF. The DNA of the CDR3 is TGCGCCAGCAGCCAAGAGGGCGGACAGATCTACGAGCAGTACTTC.

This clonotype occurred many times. The CDR3 sequence is CASSYLGDEQFF. The DNA of the CDR3 is TGTGCCAGCAGTTACTTGGGGGATGAGCAGTTCTTC. The chain uses TRBV6-2 or TRBV6-3 and TRBJ2-1; either TRBD1 or TRBD2 may supply D (5 bases each). The ends were cut back, 1 base at V and 8 bases at J, with 6 bases in the middle. The CDR3 sequence is 12 residues long. Germline V lookup: CDR1 MNHEY, CDR2 SVGEGT.

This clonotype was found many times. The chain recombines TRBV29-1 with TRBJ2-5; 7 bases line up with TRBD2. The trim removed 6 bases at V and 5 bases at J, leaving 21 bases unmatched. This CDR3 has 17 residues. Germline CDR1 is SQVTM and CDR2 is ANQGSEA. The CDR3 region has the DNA TGCAGCGTGGGGGGGTTAAAAACGGGACGCCCCAGCGAGACCCAGTACTTC. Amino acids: CSVGGLKTGRPSETQYF.

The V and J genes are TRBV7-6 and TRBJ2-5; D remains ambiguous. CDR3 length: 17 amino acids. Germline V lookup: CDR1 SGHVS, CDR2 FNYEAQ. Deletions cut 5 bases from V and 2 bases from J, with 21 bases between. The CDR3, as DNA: TGTGCCAGCAGCCACCAAATAGCCCCGCAGCCTCAAGAGACCCAGTACTTC. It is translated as CASSHQIAPQPQETQYF.

CDR3 amino acids: CASSQVRGQALSYEQYF. The CDR3 coding sequence is TGCGCCAGCAGCCAAGTTCGGGGACAGGCACTCTCCTACGAGCAGTACTTC. This chain connects TRBV4-3 to TRBJ2-7, with TRBD1 identical over 8 bases. The CDR3 runs to 17 residues. Per the germline V gene, CDR1 is LGHNA and CDR2 is YSLEER. Trimming took 1 base from V and 0 from J; bases not matched to a gene: 8.

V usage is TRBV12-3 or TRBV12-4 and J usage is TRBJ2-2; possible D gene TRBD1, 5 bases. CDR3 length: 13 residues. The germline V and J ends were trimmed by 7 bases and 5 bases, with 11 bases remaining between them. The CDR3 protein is CASTMAGTGELFF. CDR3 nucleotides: TGTGCCAGCACCATGGCAGGGACCGGGGAGCTGTTTTTT.

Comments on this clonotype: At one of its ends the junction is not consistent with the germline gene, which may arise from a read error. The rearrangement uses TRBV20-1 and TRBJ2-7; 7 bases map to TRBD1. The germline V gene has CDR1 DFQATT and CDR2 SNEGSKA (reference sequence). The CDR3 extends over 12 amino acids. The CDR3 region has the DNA TGCAGTGCTATCCACAGGGGTTACGCGCAGTACTTC. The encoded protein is CSAIHRGYAQYF.

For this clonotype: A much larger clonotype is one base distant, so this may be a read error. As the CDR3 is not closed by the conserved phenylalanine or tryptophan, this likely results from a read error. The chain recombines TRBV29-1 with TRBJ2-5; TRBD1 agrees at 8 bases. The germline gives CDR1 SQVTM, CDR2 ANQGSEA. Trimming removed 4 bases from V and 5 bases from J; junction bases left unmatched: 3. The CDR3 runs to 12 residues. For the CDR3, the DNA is TGCAGCGTTGTTCAGGGGGCGGAGACCCAGTACTCC. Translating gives CSVVQGAETQYS.

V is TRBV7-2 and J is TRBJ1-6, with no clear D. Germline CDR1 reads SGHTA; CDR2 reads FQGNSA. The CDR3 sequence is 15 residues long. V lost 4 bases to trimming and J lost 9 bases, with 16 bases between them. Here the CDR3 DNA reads TGTGCCAGCAGCTGGGGAGACCTTGGCAGTTCACCCCTCCACTTT. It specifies CASSWGDLGSSPLHF.

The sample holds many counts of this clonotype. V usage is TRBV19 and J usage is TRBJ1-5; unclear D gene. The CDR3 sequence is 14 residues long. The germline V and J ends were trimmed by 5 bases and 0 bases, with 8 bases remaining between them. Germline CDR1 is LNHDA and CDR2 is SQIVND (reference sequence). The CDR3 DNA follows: TGTGCCAGTAGTCCGGGTCTTAGCAATCAGCCCCAGCATTTT. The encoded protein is CASSPGLSNQPQHF. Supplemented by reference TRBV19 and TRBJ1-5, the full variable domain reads DGGITQSPKYLFRKEGQNVTLSCEQNLNHDAMYWYRQDPGQGLRLIYYSQIVNDFQKGDIAEGYSVSREKKESFPLTVTSAQKNPTAFYLCASSPGLSNQPQHFGDGTRLSIL.

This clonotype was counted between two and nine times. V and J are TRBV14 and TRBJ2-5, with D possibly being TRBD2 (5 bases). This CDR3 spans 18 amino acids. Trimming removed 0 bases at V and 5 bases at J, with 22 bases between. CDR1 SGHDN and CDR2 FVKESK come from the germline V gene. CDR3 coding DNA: TGTGCCAGCAGCCAAGATTTTGCCCCCGGACTGACGCGGGAGACCCAGTACTTC. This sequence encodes CASSQDFAPGLTRETQYF.

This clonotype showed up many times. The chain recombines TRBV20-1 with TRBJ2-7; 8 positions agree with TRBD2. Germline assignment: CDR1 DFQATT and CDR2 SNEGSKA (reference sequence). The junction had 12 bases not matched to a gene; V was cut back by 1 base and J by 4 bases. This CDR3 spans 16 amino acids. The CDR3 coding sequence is TGCAGTGCTAGAGGGGACGTGTCCCCGGGAGGGTACGAGCAGTACTTC. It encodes CSARGDVSPGGYEQYF.

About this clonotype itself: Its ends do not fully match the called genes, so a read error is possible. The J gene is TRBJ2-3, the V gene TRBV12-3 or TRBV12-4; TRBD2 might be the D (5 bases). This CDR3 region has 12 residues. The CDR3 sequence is CASSLAGGTQYF. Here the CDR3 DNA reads TGTGCCAGCAGCTTAGCCGGAGGTACGCAGTATTTT.

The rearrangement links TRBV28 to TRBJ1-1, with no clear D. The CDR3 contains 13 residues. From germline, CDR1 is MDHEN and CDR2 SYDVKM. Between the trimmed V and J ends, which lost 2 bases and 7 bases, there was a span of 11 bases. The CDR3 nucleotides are TGTGCCAGCAGTTTACGAACCGGGGTTGAAGCTTTCTTT. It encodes CASSLRTGVEAFF.

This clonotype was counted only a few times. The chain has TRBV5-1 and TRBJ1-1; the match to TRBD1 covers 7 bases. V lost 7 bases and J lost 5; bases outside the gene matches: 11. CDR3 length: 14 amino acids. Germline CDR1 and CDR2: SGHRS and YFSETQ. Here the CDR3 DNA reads TGCGCCAGCCATGGACAGGCGGCTGGTACTGAAGCTTTCTTT. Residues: CASHGQAAGTEAFF. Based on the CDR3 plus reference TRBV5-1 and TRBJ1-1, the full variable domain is KAGVTQTPRYLIKTRGQQVTLSCSPISGHRSVSWYQQTPGQGLQFLFEYFSETQRNKGNFPGRFSGRQFSNSRSEMNVSTLELGDSALYLCASHGQAAGTEAFFGQGTRLTVV.

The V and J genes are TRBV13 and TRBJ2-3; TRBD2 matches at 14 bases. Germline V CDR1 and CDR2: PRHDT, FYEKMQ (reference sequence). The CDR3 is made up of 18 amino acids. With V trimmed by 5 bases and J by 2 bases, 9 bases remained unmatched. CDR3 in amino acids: CASSPGLAGAPPTDTQYF. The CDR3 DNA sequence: TGTGCCAGCAGCCCGGGACTAGCGGGAGCGCCTCCCACAGATACGCAGTATTTT.

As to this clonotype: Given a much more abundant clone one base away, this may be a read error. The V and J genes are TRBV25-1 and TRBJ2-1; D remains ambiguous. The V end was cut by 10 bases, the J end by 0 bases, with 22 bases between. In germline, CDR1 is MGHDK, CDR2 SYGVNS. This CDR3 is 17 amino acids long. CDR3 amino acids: CATVPHHSYSSYNEQFF. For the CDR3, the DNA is TGTGCCACCGTGCCCCACCATAGCTATAGCTCCTACAATGAGCAGTTCTTC.

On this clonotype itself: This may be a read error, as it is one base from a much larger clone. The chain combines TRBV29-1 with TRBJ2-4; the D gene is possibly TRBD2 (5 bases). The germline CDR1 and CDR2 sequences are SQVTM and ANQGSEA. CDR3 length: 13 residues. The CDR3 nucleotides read TGCAGCGTTGTGGCCCTAGCCAAAAACATTCCGTACTTC. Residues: CSVVALAKNIPYF.